The 21 T cell receptor beta chains presented below share a single source sample, sequenced in a study of blood T cells in healthy people across ages. A second PCR of about 7 to 12 cycles used a sample-barcoded 5' primer and a J-beta primer mix. TCRdb re-derived calls from the 5' RACE reads in MiXCR, one entry per CDR3 protein. The repertoire holds 920,000 or so distinct CDR3 sequences, with 40% to 45% as singletons. The source material was blood. Source of these receptors: a woman between 55 and 75 years old in good health.

V is TRBV5-1 and J is TRBJ2-1, with TRBD2 identical over 7 bases. In germline, CDR1 is SGHRS, CDR2 YFSETQ. With V trimmed by 0 bases and J by 6 bases, 0 bases remained unmatched. The CDR3 spans 13 residues. The CDR3 DNA follows: TGCGCCAGCAGCTTGGGGGAGGGCAATGAGCAGTTCTTC. Amino acid sequence: CASSLGEGNEQFF.

The V and J genes are TRBV10-3 and TRBJ2-5; 9 nucleotides align to TRBD1. There are 14 residues in the CDR3. V shed 6 bases, J shed 2 bases, and the junction held 4 bases outside the gene matches. From germline, CDR1 is ENHRY and CDR2 SYGVKD. CDR3 DNA: TGTGCCATCAGGCCCGACAGGGGGCAAGAGACCCAGTACTTC. This sequence encodes CAIRPDRGQETQYF.

This clonotype was observed at least ten times. This chain uses TRBV7-8 with TRBJ2-5, with 11 bases aligning to TRBD2. Looked up from germline, CDR1 is SGHVS and CDR2 is FQNEAQ. Trimming removed 5 bases from V and 2 bases from J; junction bases left unmatched: 4. The CDR3 spans 15 residues. CDR3 protein: CASSVGTSGQETQYF. As DNA, the CDR3 is TGTGCCAGCAGCGTCGGGACTAGCGGACAAGAGACCCAGTACTTC.

The chain combines TRBV2 with TRBJ2-3; 7 nucleotides agree with TRBD1. The CDR3 contains 16 residues. V was pared by 6 bases and J by 0 bases, with 9 bases of the junction left unmatched. CDR1 is SNHLY, CDR2 FYNNEI, per germline. The chain's CDR3 is CASSKLTGPSTDTQYF. As DNA, the CDR3 is TGTGCCAGCAGCAAGTTGACAGGGCCAAGCACAGATACGCAGTATTTT.

J is TRBJ1-5 and V is TRBV2; D is unresolved. V lost 4 bases and J lost 2, with 12 bases in between. The CDR3 spans 15 residues. Germline values: CDR1 SNHLY, CDR2 FYNNEI. In DNA form, the CDR3 reads TGTGCCAGCAGTGGATTGACCCTGGGCAATCAGCCCCAGCATTTT. Its translation: CASSGLTLGNQPQHF.

This clonotype was detected a few times. This chain links TRBV6-5 with TRBJ1-5; D remains ambiguous. The germline V gene has CDR1 MNHEY and CDR2 SVGAGI. This CDR3 has 14 residues. The V and J ends lost 5 bases and 1 base respectively, with 9 bases between them. The DNA of the CDR3 is TGTGCCAGCAGTCGCTACGGGAGCAATCAGCCCCAGCATTTT. Translation: CASSRYGSNQPQHF.

J is TRBJ2-7 and V is TRBV6-2 or TRBV6-3; no reliable D call. The length of the CDR3 is 13 residues. Deletions cut 8 bases from V and 3 bases from J, with 14 bases between. CDR1 and CDR2 from the germline V gene are MNHEY and SVGEGT. The CDR3 is CASCLGSIYEQYF. CDR3 in DNA: TGTGCCAGCTGTTTGGGCAGCATCTACGAGCAGTACTTC.

The table lists this clonotype with a few counts. The CDR3 DNA follows: TGTGCCAGCGTTACTAGCACAGATACGCAGTATTTT. Translation: CASVTSTDTQYF. The genes are TRBV12-3 or TRBV12-4 and TRBJ2-3, with no clear D. This CDR3 spans 12 amino acids. Deletions cut 8 bases from V and 0 bases from J, with 6 bases between.

A note on this clonotype: The germline gene is not matched at one end of the junction; a read error may be the cause. The chain uses TRBV3-1 and TRBJ2-7; D gene ambiguous. The CDR3 spans 14 residues. Germline values: CDR1 LGHDT, CDR2 YNNKEL (reference sequence). Here the CDR3 DNA reads TGTCCCAGCAGCCAAGGATTAGGCGCCTACGAGCAGTACTTC. Its translation: CPSSQGLGAYEQYF.

This chain links TRBV29-1 with TRBJ2-1; TRBD2 aligns across 7 bases. Germline V gene lookup returns CDR1 SQVTM and CDR2 ANQGSEA. The V segment lost 4 bases and the J segment 4 bases; nucleotides outside the gene matches: 10. The CDR3 has 15 amino acids. The CDR3 bases are TGCAGCGTTGCCGCTTCCCTAGCGGCTTACAATGAGCAGTTCTTC. This encodes CSVAASLAAYNEQFF.

The rearrangement uses TRBV4-1 and TRBJ2-1; 9 nucleotides match TRBD2. CDR1 is MGHRA, CDR2 YSYEKL, per germline. V trimming: 0 bases; J trimming: 3 bases; junction bases outside the gene matches: 3. The CDR3 runs to 16 residues. The CDR3 DNA reads as TGCGCCAGCAGCCAAGATAGCGGGAGTTACTACAATGAGCAGTTCTTC. Its protein is CASSQDSGSYYNEQFF.

The chain carries TRBV5-1 and TRBJ2-1, with 8 nucleotides matching TRBD2. The CDR3 totals 14 residues. Germline CDR1 SGHRS, CDR2 YFSETQ. The V and J ends lost 4 bases and 8 bases, in that order; junction bases with no gene match: 8. The CDR3 loop reads CASSDGLANDEQFF. The CDR3 DNA is TGCGCCAGCAGCGACGGACTAGCAAATGATGAGCAGTTCTTC.

V and J are TRBV11-2 and TRBJ2-5; D gene ambiguous. V lost 6 bases, J lost 12 bases, and 17 bases lay in between. Per germline, CDR1 SGHAT and CDR2 FQNNGV. The CDR3 extends over 12 amino acids. CDR3 in DNA: TGTGCCAGCAGTCCAGGTTACAGTATGGAGTACTTC. Its translation is CASSPGYSMEYF. Variable domain in full (rest from reference TRBV11-2 and TRBJ2-5): EAGVAQSPRYKIIEKRQSVAFWCNPISGHATLYWYQQILGQGPKLLIQFQNNGVVDDSQLPKDRFSAERLKGVDSTLKIQPAKLEDSAVYLCASSPGYSMEYFGPGTRLLVL.

J is TRBJ2-5 and V is TRBV3-1, with a possible D match to TRBD2 (5 bases). Trimming stripped 2 bases from V and 5 bases from J, with 15 bases between. CDR3 length equals 15 residues. The V gene's germline CDR1 is LGHDT and CDR2 YNNKEL (reference sequence). For the CDR3, the DNA is TGTGCCAGCAGCCAACACCCTACTAGGATTGAGACCCAGTACTTC. This translates into CASSQHPTRIETQYF.

This clonotype turned up a few times. V usage is TRBV6-5 and J usage is TRBJ2-7; TRBD2 might be the D (6 bases). The CDR3 length is 15 residues. Germline-derived CDR1 and CDR2 are MNHEY and SVGAGI. V gave up 2 bases and J gave up 2 bases, with 13 bases separating them. The DNA for the CDR3 is TGTGCCAGCAGTTACGGTGCGGAGGGAGCCTACGAGCAGTACTTC. Residues: CASSYGAEGAYEQYF.

The chain carries TRBV7-9 and TRBJ1-2, with 8 nucleotides matching TRBD1. V lost 5 bases to trimming and J lost 6 bases; unmatched junction nucleotides: 14. The CDR3 contains 16 residues. Germline CDR1 is SEHNR and CDR2 is FQNEAQ (reference sequence). This CDR3 reads CASSRTGFSNGDGYTF. As DNA, the CDR3 is TGTGCCAGCAGCCGGACAGGGTTTTCAAATGGTGATGGCTACACCTTC.

V and J are TRBV20-1 and TRBJ2-1; 10 bases map to TRBD2. CDR3 length: 10 amino acids. Germline loops: CDR1 DFQATT, CDR2 SNEGSKA (reference sequence). J lost 14 bases, V lost 6 bases, and 4 bases had no gene match. The CDR3 DNA reads TGCAGTGCAAGAAGCGGGAGGGAGTTCTTC. It codes for CSARSGREFF.

This clonotype was found many times. The gene calls are TRBV7-9 and TRBJ2-3; unclear D gene. V was clipped by 3 bases and J by 2 bases, with 12 bases between them. The CDR3 extends over 15 amino acids. In germline, CDR1 is SEHNR, CDR2 FQNEAQ (reference sequence). CDR3 in amino acids: CASSLSTRNTDTQYF. The CDR3 DNA sequence: TGTGCCAGCAGCTTGTCGACGCGGAACACAGATACGCAGTATTTT. The whole variable domain, filled in from reference TRBV7-9 and TRBJ2-3, reads DTGVSQNPRHKITKRGQNVTFRCDPISEHNRLYWYRQTLGQGPEFLTYFQNEAQLEKSRLLSDRFSAERPKGSFSTLEIQRTEQGDSAMYLCASSLSTRNTDTQYFGPGTRLTVL.

This clonotype showed up just a few times. The chain has TRBV6-2 or TRBV6-3 and TRBJ2-1; TRBD2 aligns across 9 bases. Germline V gene sequence: CDR1 MNHEY, CDR2 SVGEGT. This CDR3 region has 14 residues. J lost 8 bases, V lost 5 bases, and 7 bases had no gene match. This chain's CDR3 is CASSPSGIVDEQFF. In DNA form, the CDR3 reads TGTGCCAGCAGTCCTAGCGGGATAGTCGATGAGCAGTTCTTC.

The V and J genes are TRBV10-3 and TRBJ1-5; 8 nucleotides line up with TRBD1. With V trimmed by 5 bases and J by 7 bases, 13 bases remained unmatched. Germline CDR1 ENHRY, CDR2 SYGVKD. The CDR3 is made up of 16 amino acids. The CDR3 DNA follows: TGTGCCATCAGTACCCCCGAGACAGGGGCAGGGCAGCCCCAGCATTTT. Its protein product is CAISTPETGAGQPQHF.

The rearrangement uses TRBV7-9 and TRBJ2-1, with D possibly TRBD2 on 6 matching bases. The J call is doubtful: the DNA matches TRBJ2-7 better. The CDR3 sequence is 14 residues long. The V gene's germline CDR1 is SEHNR and CDR2 FQNEAQ (reference sequence). The CDR3 loop reads CASSLGREYNEQYF. CDR3 DNA: TGTGCCAGCAGCTTAGGACGGGAGTACAATGAGCAGTACTTC.